A selection of T cell receptor beta chains follows, all from one sample in a study of blood T cell repertoires in COVID-19. This table comes from immunoSEQ multiplex PCR, and its TCRdb copy is limited to in-frame clones, with some not included. The repertoire holds tens of thousands of clones, with roughly 89% as singletons. The sequenced material came from peripheral blood. The receptors stem from a man between 60 and 75 years old with active COVID-19. Both conserved end residues are part of each CDR3. Each record gives: V gene, clone size, J gene, D gene, CDR3 protein, CDR3 DNA. The D gene is left open where the match is weak. Rows may omit the clone size; those that give it use once, few, many or a size class.

TRBV6-5	.	TRBJ1-1	TRBD1	CASSYPRQGKGTEAFF	TGTGCCAGCAGTTACCCGAGACAGGGTAAGGGCACTGAAGCTTTCTTT
TRBV3-1/TRBV3-2	.	TRBJ2-2	.	CASSQGTGPRATGELFF	TGTGCCAGCAGCCAAGGCACAGGGCCCCGAGCCACCGGGGAGCTGTTTTTT
TRBV11-2	.	TRBJ2-7	TRBD2	CASSFSGREAYEQYF	TGTGCCAGCAGCTTCTCGGGGCGGGAGGCCTACGAGCAGTACTTC
TRBV28	.	TRBJ2-1	.	CASSPPGISYNEQFF	TGTGCCAGCAGTCCCCCTGGCATATCCTACAATGAGCAGTTCTTC
TRBV11-2	once	TRBJ2-7	.	CASSLAFSGSYEQYF	TGTGCCAGCAGCTTAGCCTTTAGCGGTTCCTACGAGCAGTACTTC
TRBV19	once	TRBJ2-4	TRBD2	CASSGGLAGDKNIQYF	TGTGCCAGTAGTGGGGGACTAGCGGGAGACAAAAACATTCAGTACTTC
TRBV12-3/TRBV12-4	.	TRBJ2-1	.	CASSHFYNEQFF	TGTGCCAGCAGTCACTTTTACAATGAGCAGTTCTTC
TRBV5-4	.	TRBJ1-5	TRBD1	CASSLGRGEDQPQHF	TGTGCCAGCAGCTTGGGCAGGGGGGAGGATCAGCCCCAGCATTTT
TRBV29-1	.	TRBJ2-1	.	CSVEGGLNEQFF	TGCAGCGTTGAAGGTGGGCTCAATGAGCAGTTCTTC
TRBV5-5	.	TRBJ2-3	TRBD2	CASTPRASGVGDTQYF	TGTGCCAGCACCCCCCGGGCTAGCGGCGTGGGAGATACGCAGTATTTT
TRBV5-6	.	TRBJ1-3	.	CASSLDSSGNTIYF	TGTGCCAGCAGCTTGGACAGCTCTGGAAACACCATATATTTT
TRBV7-9	.	TRBJ1-2	.	CASSLAGAKTF	TGTGCCAGCAGCTTAGCGGGGGCGAAGACCTTC
TRBV3-1/TRBV3-2	.	TRBJ2-7	.	CASSPKRAQYF	TGTGCCAGCAGTCCCAAACGAGCGCAGTACTTC
TRBV12-5	.	TRBJ2-1	.	CASGDSVGHAEQFF	TGTGCTAGTGGTGATAGCGTAGGGCATGCTGAGCAGTTCTTC
TRBV5-8	.	TRBJ2-7	.	CASSLGAISYEQYF	TGTGCCAGCAGCTTGGGGGCAATCTCCTACGAGCAGTACTTC
TRBV27	.	TRBJ1-5	TRBD1	CASSSGQVQGPQHF	TGTGCCAGCAGTTCAGGACAGGTCCAGGGTCCCCAGCATTTT
TRBV5-1	once	TRBJ2-5	.	CASSLGSPLETQYF	TGCGCCAGCAGCCTAGGGAGCCCCTTGGAGACCCAGTACTTC
TRBV5-1	.	TRBJ2-2	TRBD1	CASSLNPGQGSGELFF	TGCGCCAGCAGCTTGAACCCGGGACAGGGTAGCGGGGAGCTGTTTTTT
TRBV13	.	TRBJ2-1	TRBD2	CASSFLINRSGRTYNEQFF	TGTGCCAGCAGCTTCCTTATAAACAGGAGCGGGAGGACCTACAATGAGCAGTTCTTC
TRBV5-4	.	TRBJ2-7	TRBD2	CASSWGYSGSSYEQYF	TGTGCCAGCAGCTGGGGTTATAGCGGGAGCTCCTACGAGCAGTACTTC
TRBV6-2/TRBV6-3	.	TRBJ2-4	TRBD2	CASSYPGTSGRTAKNIQYF	TGTGCCAGCAGTTACCCCGGGACTAGCGGGAGGACTGCCAAAAACATTCAGTACTTC
TRBV11-2	.	TRBJ2-1	TRBD2	CASSRRSGRAHEQFF	TGTGCCAGCAGCAGGCGTAGCGGGAGGGCCCATGAGCAGTTCTTC
TRBV28	.	TRBJ1-1	.	CASKAGAQNTEAFF	TGTGCCAGCAAGGCAGGGGCGCAGAACACTGAAGCTTTCTTT